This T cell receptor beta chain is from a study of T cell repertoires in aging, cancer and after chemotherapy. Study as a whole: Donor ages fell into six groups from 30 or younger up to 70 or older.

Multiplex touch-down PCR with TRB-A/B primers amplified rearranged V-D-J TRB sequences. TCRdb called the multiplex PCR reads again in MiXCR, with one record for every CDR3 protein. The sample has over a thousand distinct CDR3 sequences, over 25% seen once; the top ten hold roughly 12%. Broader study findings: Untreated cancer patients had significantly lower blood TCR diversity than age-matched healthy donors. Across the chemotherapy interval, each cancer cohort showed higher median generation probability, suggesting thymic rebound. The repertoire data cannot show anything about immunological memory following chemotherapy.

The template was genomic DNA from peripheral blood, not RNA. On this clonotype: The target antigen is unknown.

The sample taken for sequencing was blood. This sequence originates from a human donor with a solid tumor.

The CDR3 coding sequence is TGTGCCAGCAGCTTAGACTCAAGTGGGACAGGGGATCGGGAAAAACTGTTTTTT. This codes for CASSLDSSGTGDREKLFF. The rearrangement uses TRBV7-2 and TRBJ1-4; 10 bases agree with TRBD1. V lost 1 base and J lost 8; bases outside the gene matches: 13. The CDR3 consists of 18 residues. Germline values: CDR1 SGHTA, CDR2 FQGNSA.